This note documents a single T cell receptor (beta chain) sequence. The library came from three nested PCR rounds adapted from ARM-PCR protocols. TCRdb ran MiXCR on the multiplex PCR reads and lists one entry per CDR3 protein. Of around 99,000 distinct CDR3 sequences in the sample, more than 70% were seen once. CDR1 is SGDLS and CDR2 is YYNGEE in the germline V gene. This CDR3 is built from 15 residues. Trimming took off 8 bases at V and 1 base at J, with 16 bases between the two ends. RNA was extracted from bulk tissue without any cell sorting. The data were obtained in a study of tumor and adjacent non-tumor tissue in lung cancer.

This receptor was obtained from an older woman with non-small cell lung cancer. The rearrangement uses TRBV9 and TRBJ1-5; D is undetermined. Specimen: lung tumor tissue. The CDR3 nucleotides are TGTGCCAGTAACGTAGACGGAATGAGCAATCAGCCCCAGCATTTT. Encoded protein: CASNVDGMSNQPQHF.